This TCR beta chain originates from a study of T cells in Graves' hyperthyroidism and ophthalmopathy. It was RNA transcripts that yielded the amplified TCR beta CDR3 regions. During a first-round RT-PCR of the TCR CDR3, the HTBI primer set was used. TCRdb ran MiXCR on the multiplex PCR reads and lists one entry per CDR3 protein. Among roughly 100,000 distinct CDR3 sequences listed, less than 55% were seen once. Trimming shortened V by 5 bases and J by 6 bases, and 11 bases separated the two germline ends. Per the germline V gene, CDR1 is LGHNA and CDR2 is YSLEER. The CDR3 extends over 13 amino acids. Graves' hyperthyroidism was deemed stable given no ophthalmopathy progression within 18 months. This clonotype was recorded many times. What it binds is unknown. Study-wide results and caveats: Most thyroid clonotypes with frequency above 0.001 were detected in blood. Ophthalmopathy was predicted by the model a median of approximately 6.6 months ahead of onset.

This sequence originates from a man aged 40-49 years with Graves' hyperthyroidism. This chain joins TRBV4-3 and TRBJ1-5; D is possibly TRBD1 (5 bases). The sequenced material came from blood. The CDR3 region has the DNA TGCGCCAGCAGCTTTACCGGGGGTCAGCCCCAGCATTTT. This translates into CASSFTGGQPQHF.